This T cell receptor beta chain was identified in a study of blood T cell repertoires in COVID-19. The method was immunoSEQ multiplex PCR; TCRdb's version includes in-frame clones alone and lacks a portion of them. The table records under 100,000 clones, approximately 85% of them present only once. Followed over time, Seattle patients had been enrolled while infection was active. This CDR3 is built from 13 residues. The sequenced sample was peripheral blood. The chain has TRBV21-1 and TRBJ2-7; whether TRBD1, the table's D call, matches the DNA was not checked. TRBV21-1 is tagged as a pseudogene. The clonotype comes from a woman aged 80 or over with COVID-19, enrolled during active disease. Here the CDR3 reads CASYRGPSYEQYF. CDR3 nucleotides: TGTGCCAGTTACAGGGGCCCATCCTACGAGCAGTACTTC.